These 14 T cell receptor beta chains originate from one sample sequenced in a study of blood T cell repertoires in COVID-19. The data were produced by immunoSEQ multiplex PCR, yet TCRdb's version contains in-frame clones alone and is incomplete. Of 150,000 to 180,000 clones in the sample, around 84% were seen once. The sample taken for sequencing was peripheral blood. The origin of the receptors is a man at least 80 years old with acute or convalescent COVID-19.

The chain combines TRBV21-1 with TRBJ2-7; whether TRBD2, the table's D call, matches the DNA was not checked. TRBV21-1 is termed a pseudogene. This CDR3 has 15 residues. The CDR3 DNA is TGTGCCAGCAGCCAGACTAGCGGGGGGGCCGACGAGCAGTACTTC. Amino acid sequence: CASSQTSGGADEQYF.

This clone was seen a few times. This chain connects TRBV10-3 to TRBJ1-2; TRBD1 is a possible D gene (5 bases). Trimming removed 0 bases from V and 5 bases from J, with 13 bases in between. The CDR3 is 15 amino acids. CDR1 is ENHRY and CDR2 is SYGVKD in the germline V gene. CDR3 sequence reads: CAISESGRERYGYTF. In nucleotides, the CDR3 is TGTGCCATCAGTGAGTCGGGCAGGGAAAGGTATGGCTACACCTTC.

The V gene is TRBV5-5, the J gene TRBJ2-7; 7 nucleotides match TRBD2. The CDR3 is made up of 13 amino acids. Trimming at V came to 2 bases and at J to 5 bases, leaving 4 bases not matched to a gene. Germline V gene data show CDR1 as SGHKS and CDR2 as YYEKEE (reference sequence). DNA of the CDR3: TGTGCCAGCAGCTTCCGGGGGGTTGACGAGCAGTACTTC. This sequence encodes CASSFRGVDEQYF.

This clone was detected only a few times. The J gene is TRBJ1-2, the V gene TRBV12-3 or TRBV12-4; 7 nucleotides line up with TRBD1. The ends lost 6 bases at V and 5 bases at J; junction bases unmatched: 6. The CDR3 extends over 13 amino acids. The CDR3 coding sequence is TGTGCCAGCAGCGAACAGGGGCAATATGGCTACACCTTC. Translated: CASSEQGQYGYTF.

V gene TRBV7-3 combines with J gene TRBJ2-1; TRBD2 matches at 7 bases. Trimming took 0 bases from V and 5 from J; bases not matched to a gene: 1. This CDR3 region has 14 residues. CDR1 is SGHTA and CDR2 is FQGTGA in the germline V gene. The CDR3: CASSLTRGDNEQFF. CDR3 DNA: TGTGCCAGCAGCTTAACTCGGGGGGACAATGAGCAGTTCTTC.

The gene calls are TRBV6-1 and TRBJ2-1; 8 bases match TRBD1. The CDR3 has 11 amino acids. V dropped 6 bases and J dropped 9; count of bases not matched to a gene: 1. Germline V gives CDR1 MNHNS, CDR2 SASEGT. Written as DNA, the CDR3 is TGTGCCAGCAGGACAGGGGTTGAGCAGTTCTTC. Protein product: CASRTGVEQFF.

V and J are TRBV5-4 and TRBJ2-2; D gene uncertain. Germline V gene data show CDR1 as SGHNT and CDR2 as YYREEE (reference sequence). The CDR3 runs to 14 residues. V was clipped by 6 bases and J by 1 base, with 10 bases between them. In DNA, the CDR3 is TGTGCCAGCACCTGGCCACAGAACACCGGGGAGCTGTTTTTT. Protein: CASTWPQNTGELFF.

In its sample, this clone was seen a few times. This chain uses TRBV28 with TRBJ1-6; a possible D gene is TRBD1 (6 bases). V was shortened by 10 bases and J by 0 bases, with 19 bases between the two germline ends. Germline values: CDR1 MDHEN, CDR2 SYDVKM. This CDR3 contains 17 residues. The CDR3 DNA is TGTGCCATCGGGGGGCAGGAGCCCCTCTCCTATAATTCACCCCTCCACTTT. The encoded protein is CAIGGQEPLSYNSPLHF.

This chain uses TRBV6-5 with TRBJ2-7; D perhaps matches TRBD1 (6 bases). Trimming took off 0 bases at V and 2 bases at J, with 14 bases between the two ends. Germline loops: CDR1 MNHEY, CDR2 SVGAGI. The CDR3 runs 16 residues. CDR3 residues: CASSYSEPRGTYEQYF. For the CDR3, the DNA is TGTGCCAGCAGTTACTCGGAACCCAGGGGAACCTACGAGCAGTACTTC.

This clone was picked up a small number of times. This chain links TRBV18 with TRBJ2-7; a possible D gene is TRBD1 (7 bases). The CDR3 is made up of 14 amino acids. V lost 4 bases, J lost 4 bases, and 14 bases lay in between. CDR1 is KGHSH and CDR2 is LQKENI in the germline V gene. This CDR3 is CASSLEQGGYEQYV. Here the CDR3 DNA reads TGTGCCAGCTCACTAGAGCAGGGGGGATACGAGCAGTACGTC.

The rearrangement uses TRBV7-2 and TRBJ1-3; the match to TRBD1 covers 7 bases. The junction had 16 bases not matched to a gene; V was cut back by 8 bases and J by 15 bases. The CDR3 is 13 amino acids. CDR1 and CDR2 (germline): SGHTA, FQGNSA. CDR3 DNA sequence: TGTGCCAGCGGCTCCTACGTACCTGGGACAGAATATTTT. Protein product: CASGSYVPGTEYF.

The V gene is TRBV14, the J gene TRBJ1-3; no clear D. The CDR3 is 16 residues long. CDR1 and CDR2 (germline): SGHDN, FVKESK. The germline V and J ends were trimmed by 1 base and 2 bases, with 12 bases remaining between them. The CDR3 DNA sequence: TGTGCCAGCAGCCAAGGACGGGTACTCCCTGGAAACACCATATATTTT. This encodes CASSQGRVLPGNTIYF.

This sequence joins TRBV4-1 and TRBJ2-3, with 11 bases aligning to TRBD2. The germline CDR1 and CDR2 sequences are MGHRA and YSYEKL. The CDR3 is 17 residues long. Trimming at V came to 4 bases and at J to 1 base, leaving 7 bases not matched to a gene. CDR3 sequence reads: CASSREGLAVRTDTQYF. Written as DNA, the CDR3 is TGCGCCAGCAGCCGTGAGGGACTAGCGGTGCGCACAGATACGCAGTATTTT.

This clone was counted a single time. The V call is TRBV6-1, the J call TRBJ2-7, with TRBD1 matching over 8 bases. Germline-derived CDR1 and CDR2 are MNHNS and SASEGT. V trimming: 4 bases; J trimming: 6 bases; junction bases outside the gene matches: 23. CDR3 length equals 19 residues. The CDR3 sequence is CASSAVVRGRLSPSGEQYV. The CDR3 bases are TGTGCCAGCAGTGCTGTGGTCAGGGGGCGCTTGAGTCCTTCGGGCGAGCAGTACGTC.